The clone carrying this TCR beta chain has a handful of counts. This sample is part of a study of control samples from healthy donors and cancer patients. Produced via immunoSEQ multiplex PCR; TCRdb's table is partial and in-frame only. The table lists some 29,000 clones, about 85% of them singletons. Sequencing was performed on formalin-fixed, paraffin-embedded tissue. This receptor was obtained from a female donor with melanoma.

The CDR3 DNA reads as TGTGCCAGTAGTATCGAGGCGACAAGCCGGGAGACCCAGTACTTC. Translation gives CASSIEATSRETQYF. The chain recombines TRBV19 with TRBJ2-5; D unclear. In germline, CDR1 is LNHDA, CDR2 SQIVND (reference sequence). Between the trimmed V and J ends, which lost 3 bases and 5 bases, there was a span of 16 bases. CDR3 size: 15 residues.